This TCR beta chain came from a study of CXCR3-negative and CXCR3-positive naive CD8 T cells. The length of the CDR3 is 16 residues. Germline loops: CDR1 LNHDA, CDR2 SQIVND (reference sequence). As for this clonotype: The antigen remains undetermined.

Via 5' RACE with UMI labels, TRB cDNA libraries were prepared. TCRdb reanalyzed the 5' RACE reads, giving one entry per CDR3 protein sequence and no DNA. The repertoire shows some 140,000 distinct CDR3 sequences; the top ten hold 0.45% to 0.55%. Sorts performed in triplicate captured roughly 300,000 cells each from every CD8+ T cell subset. A CD45RO-CCR7+CD27+CD95- phenotype identified naive CD8+ T cells. General study results and limits: TCR strength was inferred from TRB CDR3 properties, while surface CD5 was comparable between naive subsets. For memory CD8+ cells diversity was much lower, but both naive subsets had comparably high diversity. More hydrophobic TRB CDR3s were found in CXCR3-positive naive cells than in CXCR3-negative naive cells.

The sequenced sample consisted of naive CXCR3+ CD8+ T cells from blood. Subset described: CD45RO-CCR7+CD27+CD95- naive CD8+ T cells expressing CXCR3 (TNR3+). The chain combines TRBV19 with TRBJ2-1; TCRdb designates TRBD2, a call that cannot be tested without DNA. This receptor was identified in a human donor in good health. Some clones in this sample may be carry-over from other donors' samples. The CDR3: CASSIGAGVFSNEQFF. Filled out from reference TRBV19 and TRBJ2-1, the complete variable domain reads DGGITQSPKYLFRKEGQNVTLSCEQNLNHDAMYWYRQDPGQGLRLIYYSQIVNDFQKGDIAEGYSVSREKKESFPLTVTSAQKNPTAFYLCASSIGAGVFSNEQFFGPGTRLTVL.